The source of this T cell receptor (beta chain) is a study of beta chain features in type 1 diabetes. Notes on the study in general: Naive, central memory and Treg TCRB repertoires seemed to resemble each other more closely in patients than they did in healthy donors. Amplification by PCR could prefer shorter templates, with the same effect in patients and controls. The question left open here concerned HLA type influencing TCRB rearrangement. All four CD4+ subsets from Type 1 diabetes patients carried moderately but significantly shorter TCRB CDR3s.

Per donor, one heparinised blood draw averaged roughly 110 mL. Notes on this clone: No antigen is known for it.

The study reverse transcribed the entire isolated RNA, so it sequenced expressed TCRB transcripts. Clones were read by immunoSEQ multiplex PCR, and TCRdb kept only the in-frame ones, dropping some. The sample yields 600,000 to 700,000 clones, around 12% seen once. The sequence came from a man aged 30 to 45 with type 1 diabetes. Specimen: naive CD4+ T cells from blood.

The CDR3 is CSYHRGQGNTEAFF. In DNA form, the CDR3 reads TGCAGCTACCACCGGGGGCAGGGGAACACTGAAGCTTTCTTT. This chain uses TRBV29-1 with TRBJ1-1; D is possibly TRBD1 (6 bases). Between the trimmed V and J ends, which lost 8 bases and 1 base, there was a span of 17 bases. This CDR3 spans 14 amino acids. Germline V gene sequence: CDR1 SQVTM, CDR2 ANQGSEA. The full variable domain, rest sourced from reference TRBV29-1 and TRBJ1-1, is SAVISQKPSRDICQRGTSLTIQCQVDSQVTMMFWYRQQPGQSLTLIATANQGSEATYESGFVIDKFPISRPNLTFSTLTVSNMSPEDSSIYLCSYHRGQGNTEAFFGQGTRLTVV.